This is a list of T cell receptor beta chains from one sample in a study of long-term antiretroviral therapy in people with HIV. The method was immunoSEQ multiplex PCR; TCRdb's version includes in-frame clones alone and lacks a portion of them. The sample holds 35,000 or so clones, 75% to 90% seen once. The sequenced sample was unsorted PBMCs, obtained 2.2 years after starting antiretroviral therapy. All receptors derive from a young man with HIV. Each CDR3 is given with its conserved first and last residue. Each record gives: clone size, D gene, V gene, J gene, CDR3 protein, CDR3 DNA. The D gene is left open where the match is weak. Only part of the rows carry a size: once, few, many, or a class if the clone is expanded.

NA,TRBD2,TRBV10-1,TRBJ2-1,CASSESKCGSGRGTYNEQFF,TGCGCCAGCAGTGAGTCGAAGTGTGGTAGCGGGAGGGGAACCTACAATGAGCAGTTCTTC
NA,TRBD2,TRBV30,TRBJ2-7,CAWGTSGTNEQYF,TGTGCCTGGGGGACTAGCGGGACCAACGAGCAGTACTTC
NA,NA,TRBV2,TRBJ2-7,CASSESLTNSYEQYF,TGTGCCAGCAGTGAATCGTTAACTAACTCCTACGAGCAGTACTTC
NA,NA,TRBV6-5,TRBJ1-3,CASSSMGNDGNTIYF,TGTGCCAGCAGTTCAATGGGAAATGATGGAAACACCATATATTTT
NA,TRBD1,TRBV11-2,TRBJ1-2,CASSPDRSHGYTF,TGTGCCAGCAGCCCGGACAGGTCACATGGCTACACCTTC
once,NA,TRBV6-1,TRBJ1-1,CASSPRRGEDTEAFF,TGTGCCAGCAGTCCCCGCCGGGGTGAGGACACTGAAGCTTTCTTT
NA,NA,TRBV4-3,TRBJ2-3,CASSQDASERWGDTQYF,TGCGCCAGCAGCCAAGATGCTAGTGAAAGGTGGGGAGATACGCAGTATTTT
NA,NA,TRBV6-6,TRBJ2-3,CASSYSPGNTDTQYF,TGTGCCAGCAGTTACTCTCCAGGGAACACAGATACGCAGTATTTT
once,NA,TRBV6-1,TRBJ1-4,CASSEQGNEKLFF,TGTGCCAGCAGTGAGCAAGGGAATGAAAAACTGTTTTTT
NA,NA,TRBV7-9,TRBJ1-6,CASSEAGSSYNSPLHF,TGTGCCAGCAGTGAAGCCGGGAGCTCCTATAATTCACCCCTCCACTTT
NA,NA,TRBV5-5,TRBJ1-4,CASSLGPNNEKLFF,TGTGCCAGCAGCTTGGGGCCGAATAATGAAAAACTGTTTTTT
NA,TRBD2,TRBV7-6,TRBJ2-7,CASSLARSVRPSGNYEQYF,TGTGCCAGCAGCTTAGCGAGAAGTGTGAGGCCTAGCGGGAACTACGAGCAGTACTTC
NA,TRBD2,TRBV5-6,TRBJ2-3,CASSWIAGGAGKVDTQYF,TGTGCCAGCAGCTGGATAGCGGGAGGAGCGGGGAAAGTAGATACGCAGTATTTT